This record covers a single T cell receptor beta chain. These data come from a study of PD-L1 blockade in urothelial cancer. Whole-study context: As for prior chemotherapy regimens, patients had received 0 to 3. Per blood sample, T cells had a median of about 130,000.

V was trimmed by 1 base and J by 6 bases, leaving 18 bases between them. CDR1 is SNHLY, CDR2 FYNNEI, per germline. The CDR3 runs to 16 residues. The data were produced by immunoSEQ multiplex PCR, yet TCRdb's version contains in-frame clones alone and is incomplete. The sample contains about 110,000 clones, around 85% of which appear only once. Patients presented with locally advanced or metastatic urothelial carcinoma. This sequence was found in a man aged 45-65 years with urothelial cancer. V is TRBV2 and J is TRBJ1-1, with D unresolved. This specimen was PBMCs, taken around atezolizumab (anti-PD-L1) treatment. CDR3: CASSEGGRRGIPEAFF. CDR3 DNA: TGTGCCAGCAGTGAAGGCGGGCGGCGCGGGATTCCTGAAGCTTTCTTT.